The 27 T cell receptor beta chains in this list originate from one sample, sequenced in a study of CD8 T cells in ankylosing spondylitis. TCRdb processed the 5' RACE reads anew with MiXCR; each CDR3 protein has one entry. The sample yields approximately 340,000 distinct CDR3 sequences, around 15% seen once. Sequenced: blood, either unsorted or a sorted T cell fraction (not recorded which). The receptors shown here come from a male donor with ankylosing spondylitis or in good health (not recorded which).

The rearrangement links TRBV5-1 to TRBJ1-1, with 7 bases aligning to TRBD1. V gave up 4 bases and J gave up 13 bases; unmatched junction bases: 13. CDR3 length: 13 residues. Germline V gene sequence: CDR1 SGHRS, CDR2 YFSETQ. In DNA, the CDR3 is TGCGCCAGCAGCCCTAGCCCTGACAGGGCTGGTTTCTTT. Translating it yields CASSPSPDRAGFF.

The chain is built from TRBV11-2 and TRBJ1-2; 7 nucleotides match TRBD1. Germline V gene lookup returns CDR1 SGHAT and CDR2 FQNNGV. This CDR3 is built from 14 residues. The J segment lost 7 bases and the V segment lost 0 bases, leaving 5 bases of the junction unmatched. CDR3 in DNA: TGTGCCAGCAGCTTAGATACAGGGGAGCGTGGCTACACCTTC. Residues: CASSLDTGERGYTF.

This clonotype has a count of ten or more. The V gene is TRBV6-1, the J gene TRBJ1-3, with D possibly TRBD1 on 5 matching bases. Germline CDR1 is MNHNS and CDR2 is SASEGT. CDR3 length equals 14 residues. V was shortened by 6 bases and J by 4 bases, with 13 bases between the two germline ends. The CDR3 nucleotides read TGTGCCAGCAGCCTCCAGACAGCGGGAAACACCATATATTTT. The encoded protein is CASSLQTAGNTIYF.

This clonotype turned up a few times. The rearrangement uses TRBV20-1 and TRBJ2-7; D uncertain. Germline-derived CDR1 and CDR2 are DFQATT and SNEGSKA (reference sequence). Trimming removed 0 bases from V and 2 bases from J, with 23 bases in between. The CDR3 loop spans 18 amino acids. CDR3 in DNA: TGCAGTGCTAGAGAGGCCGCTCTAATACCCCGGGCACCCTACGAGCAGTACTTC. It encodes CSAREAALIPRAPYEQYF.

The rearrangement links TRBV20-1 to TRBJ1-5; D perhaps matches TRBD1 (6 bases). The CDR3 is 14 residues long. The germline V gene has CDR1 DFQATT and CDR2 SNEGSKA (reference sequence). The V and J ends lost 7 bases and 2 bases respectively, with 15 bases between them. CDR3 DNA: TGCAGTGGAAGAGGGGGGGGCGGCAATCAGCCCCAGCATTTT. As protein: CSGRGGGGNQPQHF.

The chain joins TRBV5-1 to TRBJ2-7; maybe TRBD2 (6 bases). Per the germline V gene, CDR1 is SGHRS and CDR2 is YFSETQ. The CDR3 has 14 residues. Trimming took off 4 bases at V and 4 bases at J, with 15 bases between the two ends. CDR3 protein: CASSREGGGYEQYF. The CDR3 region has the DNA TGCGCCAGCAGCCGAGAGGGAGGAGGTTACGAGCAGTACTTC.

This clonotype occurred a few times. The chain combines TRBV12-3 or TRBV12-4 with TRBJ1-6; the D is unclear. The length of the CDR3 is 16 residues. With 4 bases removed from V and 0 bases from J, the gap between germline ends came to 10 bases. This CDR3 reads CASSSKLSSYNSPLHF. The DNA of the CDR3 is TGTGCCAGCAGTTCGAAGCTGAGCTCCTATAATTCACCCCTCCACTTT.

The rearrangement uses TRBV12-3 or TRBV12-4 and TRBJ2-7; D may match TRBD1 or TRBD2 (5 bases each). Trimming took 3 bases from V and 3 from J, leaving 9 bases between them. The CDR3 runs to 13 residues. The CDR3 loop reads CASSLRDLYEQYF. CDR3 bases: TGTGCCAGCAGTTTGAGGGACCTCTACGAGCAGTACTTC.

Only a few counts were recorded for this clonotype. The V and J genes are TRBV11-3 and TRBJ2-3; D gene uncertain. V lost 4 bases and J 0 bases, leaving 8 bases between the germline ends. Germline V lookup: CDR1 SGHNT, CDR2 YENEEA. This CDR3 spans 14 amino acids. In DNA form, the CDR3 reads TGTGCCAGCAGCTCCTATCTAAGCACAGATACGCAGTATTTT. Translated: CASSSYLSTDTQYF.

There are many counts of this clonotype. Written as DNA, the CDR3 is TGTGCCAGCAGTTTAAGTTCTTATGGCTACACCTTC. It codes for CASSLSSYGYTF. The genes are TRBV12-3 or TRBV12-4 and TRBJ1-2; D is uncertain. V gave up 2 bases and J gave up 5 bases, with 6 bases separating them. The CDR3 has 12 amino acids.

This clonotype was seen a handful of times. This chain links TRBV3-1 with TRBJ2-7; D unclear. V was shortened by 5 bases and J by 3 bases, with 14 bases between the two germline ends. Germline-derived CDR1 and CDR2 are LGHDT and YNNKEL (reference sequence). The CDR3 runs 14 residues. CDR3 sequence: CASSSRALGYEQYF. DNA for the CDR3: TGTGCCAGCAGCTCAAGGGCCCTAGGCTACGAGCAGTACTTC.

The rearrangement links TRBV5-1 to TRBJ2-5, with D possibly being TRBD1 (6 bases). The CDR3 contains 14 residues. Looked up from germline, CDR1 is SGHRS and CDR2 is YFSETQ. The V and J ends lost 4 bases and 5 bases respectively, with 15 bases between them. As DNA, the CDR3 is TGCGCCAGCAGCCTGGACAGCCTCTTCGAGACCCAGTACTTC. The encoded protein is CASSLDSLFETQYF.

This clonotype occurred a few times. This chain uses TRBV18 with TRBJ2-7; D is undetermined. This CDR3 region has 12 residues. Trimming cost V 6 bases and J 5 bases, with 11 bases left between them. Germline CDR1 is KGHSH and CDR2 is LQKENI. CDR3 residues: CASSLSGDEQYF. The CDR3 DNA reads TGTGCCAGCTCTCTCTCGGGCGACGAGCAGTACTTC.

CDR3 protein: CAITRQGLGTEAFF. The CDR3 DNA sequence: TGTGCCATCACTCGACAGGGGTTGGGCACTGAAGCTTTCTTT. V usage is TRBV10-3 and J usage is TRBJ1-1; the match to TRBD1 covers 8 bases. CDR3 length: 14 amino acids. Germline CDR1 reads ENHRY; CDR2 reads SYGVKD. With V trimmed by 7 bases and J by 4 bases, 8 bases remained unmatched.

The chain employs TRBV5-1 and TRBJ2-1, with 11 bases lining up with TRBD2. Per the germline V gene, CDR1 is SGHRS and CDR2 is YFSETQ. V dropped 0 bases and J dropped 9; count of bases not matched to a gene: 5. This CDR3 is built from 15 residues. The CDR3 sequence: CASSLGASGRIEQFF. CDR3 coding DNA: TGCGCCAGCAGCTTGGGGGCTAGCGGGAGGATTGAGCAGTTCTTC.

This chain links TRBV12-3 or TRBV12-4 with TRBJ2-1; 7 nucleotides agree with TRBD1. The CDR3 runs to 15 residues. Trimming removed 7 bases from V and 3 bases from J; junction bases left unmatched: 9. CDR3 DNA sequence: TGTGCCAGCAACATCCGGGGACAGCGCTACAATGAGCAGTTCTTC. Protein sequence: CASNIRGQRYNEQFF.

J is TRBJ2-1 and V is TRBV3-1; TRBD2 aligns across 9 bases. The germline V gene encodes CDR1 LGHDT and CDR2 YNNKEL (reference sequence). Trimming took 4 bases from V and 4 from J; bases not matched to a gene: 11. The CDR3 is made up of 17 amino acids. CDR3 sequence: CASSLLAGSPNYNEQFF. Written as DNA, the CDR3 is TGTGCCAGCAGCCTCCTAGCGGGATCCCCCAATTACAATGAGCAGTTCTTC.

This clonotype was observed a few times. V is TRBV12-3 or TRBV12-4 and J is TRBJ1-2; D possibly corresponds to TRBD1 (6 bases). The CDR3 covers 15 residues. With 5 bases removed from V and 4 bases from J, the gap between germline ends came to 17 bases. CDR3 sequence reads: CASSRTGSTFYGYTF. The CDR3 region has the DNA TGTGCCAGCAGTCGCACAGGGTCAACTTTCTATGGCTACACCTTC.

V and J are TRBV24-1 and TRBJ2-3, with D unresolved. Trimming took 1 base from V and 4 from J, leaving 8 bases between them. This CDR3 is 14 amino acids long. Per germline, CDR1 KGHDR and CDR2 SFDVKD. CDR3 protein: CATSDLLKPDTQYF. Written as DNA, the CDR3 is TGTGCCACCAGTGATTTACTAAAGCCAGATACGCAGTATTTT.

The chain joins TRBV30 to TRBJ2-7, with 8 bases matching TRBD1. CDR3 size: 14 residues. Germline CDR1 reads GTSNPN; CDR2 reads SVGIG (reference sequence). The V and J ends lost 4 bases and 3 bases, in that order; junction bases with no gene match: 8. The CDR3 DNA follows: TGTGCCTGGACCGCGGACAGGGACTTCTACGAGCAGTACTTC. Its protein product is CAWTADRDFYEQYF.

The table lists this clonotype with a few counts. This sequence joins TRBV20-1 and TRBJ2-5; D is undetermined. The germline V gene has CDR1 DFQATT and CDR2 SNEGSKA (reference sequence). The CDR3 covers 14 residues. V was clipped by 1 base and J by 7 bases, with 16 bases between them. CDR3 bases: TGCAGTGCTAGAGGTCTTTATACCCCGGCGACCCAGTACTTC. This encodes CSARGLYTPATQYF.

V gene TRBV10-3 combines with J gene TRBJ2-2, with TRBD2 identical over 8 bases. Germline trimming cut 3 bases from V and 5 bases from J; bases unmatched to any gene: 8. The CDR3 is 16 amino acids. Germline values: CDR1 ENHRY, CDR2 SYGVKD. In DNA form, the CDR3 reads TGTGCCATCAGTGACCTTAGCGGGGTGACTACCGGGGAGCTGTTTTTT. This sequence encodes CAISDLSGVTTGELFF.

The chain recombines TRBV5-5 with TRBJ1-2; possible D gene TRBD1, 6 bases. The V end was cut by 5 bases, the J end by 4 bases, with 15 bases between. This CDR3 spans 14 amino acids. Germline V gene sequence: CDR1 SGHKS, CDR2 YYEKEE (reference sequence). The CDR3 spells CASRLDGGLYGYTF. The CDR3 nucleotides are TGTGCCAGCAGGCTGGATGGGGGGCTCTATGGCTACACCTTC.

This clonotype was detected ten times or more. CDR3 loop: CASSQDRRQGYSGYTF. CDR3 sequence (DNA): TGTGCCAGCAGCCAAGATCGGAGACAGGGCTACTCGGGCTACACCTTC. J is TRBJ1-2 and V is TRBV4-2; 7 bases line up with TRBD1. With 0 bases clipped from V and 8 bases from J, the junction kept 12 bases outside the gene matches. The CDR3 sequence is 16 residues long. From germline, CDR1 is LGHNA and CDR2 YNFKEQ.

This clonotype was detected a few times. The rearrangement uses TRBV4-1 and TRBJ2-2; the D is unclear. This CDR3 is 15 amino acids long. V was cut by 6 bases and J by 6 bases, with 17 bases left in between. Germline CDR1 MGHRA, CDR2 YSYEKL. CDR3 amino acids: CASRSEVQTAGELFF. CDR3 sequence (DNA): TGCGCCAGCAGGAGTGAGGTTCAGACGGCCGGGGAGCTGTTTTTT.

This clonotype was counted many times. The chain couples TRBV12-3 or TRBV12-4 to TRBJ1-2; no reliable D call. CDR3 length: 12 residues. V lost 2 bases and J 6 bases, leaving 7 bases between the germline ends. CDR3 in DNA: TGTGCCAGCAGTTTAACCGCGAATGGCTACACCTTC. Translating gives CASSLTANGYTF.

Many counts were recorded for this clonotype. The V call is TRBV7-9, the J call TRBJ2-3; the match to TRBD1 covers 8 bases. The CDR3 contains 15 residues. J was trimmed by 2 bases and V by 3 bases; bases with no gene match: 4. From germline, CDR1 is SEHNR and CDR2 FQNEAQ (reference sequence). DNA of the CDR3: TGTGCCAGCAGCTTCAACAGGGGGTTCACAGATACGCAGTATTTT. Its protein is CASSFNRGFTDTQYF. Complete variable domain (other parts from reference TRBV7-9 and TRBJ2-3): DTGVSQNPRHKITKRGQNVTFRCDPISEHNRLYWYRQTLGQGPEFLTYFQNEAQLEKSRLLSDRFSAERPKGSFSTLEIQRTEQGDSAMYLCASSFNRGFTDTQYFGPGTRLTVL.